This T cell receptor beta chain was sequenced in a study of T cell responses to AZD1222 COVID-19 vaccine. Overall study context: Recipients boosted at about 4 weeks or about 12 weeks are pooled. Findings and caveats of the study: CD4 TCRs covered the whole spike, strongest at regions 160-218 and 743-854. Per reports, nearly half of all spike-specific TCRs target regions that are unmutated in variants. Mostly white British, mostly female donors; authors suggested clonal diversity may be underestimated.

Germline V gene data show CDR1 as ENHRY and CDR2 as SYGVKD. With V trimmed by 4 bases and J by 3 bases, 3 bases remained unmatched. The CDR3 spans 15 residues. As concerns this clone: Its antigen is unidentified.

The protocol was immunoSEQ multiplex PCR, while the TCRdb copy is restricted to in-frame clones and leaves out a portion. The profile shows about 170,000 clones, 92% of them singletons. The sample was peripheral blood, taken on day 0 of AZD1222 vaccination. This sequence joins TRBV10-3 and TRBJ1-5; 10 bases are a match to TRBD1. The origin of this receptor is an adult in good health. The CDR3 reads CAISVGQGDNQPQHF. CDR3 sequence (DNA): TGTGCCATCAGTGTAGGACAGGGGGACAATCAGCCCCAGCATTTT.